Listed below are T cell receptor beta chains from one sample, sequenced in a study of OX40 agonist ivuxolimab in advanced cancers. The data were produced by immunoSEQ multiplex PCR, yet TCRdb's version contains in-frame clones alone and is incomplete. The sample shows under 90,000 clones, around 93% of them seen only once. The material sequenced was CD4+ or CD8+ T cells sorted from blood, taken in a trial of the OX40 agonist ivuxolimab. These receptors were collected from an adult with an advanced solid tumor such as melanoma, head and neck, liver or kidney cancer. The CDR3 runs from the conserved cysteine through the conserved F or W. Each record gives: CDR3 length, D gene, V gene, J gene, clone size, CDR3 protein, CDR3 DNA. A D gene is named only where the DNA matches it firmly. Rows give clone size only sometimes, using once, few, many, or a class for an expanded clone.

length: 15
D: -
V: TRBV7-3
J: TRBJ2-1
size: -
CDR3: CASSLESSSYNEQFF
DNA: TGTGCCAGCAGCTTAGAGAGTAGCTCCTACAATGAGCAGTTCTTC

length: 17
D: TRBD2
V: TRBV7-9
J: TRBJ2-6
size: once
CDR3: CASSLERGLSGANVLTF
DNA: TGTGCCAGCAGCTTAGAGCGGGGACTCTCTGGGGCCAACGTCCTGACTTTC

length: 15
D: TRBD1
V: TRBV19
J: TRBJ1-5
size: -
CDR3: CASSPRQGTGQPQHF
DNA: TGTGCCAGTAGTCCTCGACAGGGGACGGGACAGCCCCAGCATTTT

length: 16
D: -
V: TRBV5-6
J: TRBJ2-2
size: -
CDR3: CASSLWAGGNTGELFF
DNA: TGTGCCAGCAGCTTGTGGGCCGGCGGGAACACCGGGGAGCTGTTTTTT

length: 15
D: -
V: TRBV28
J: TRBJ2-5
size: -
CDR3: CASTFGRGYQETQYF
DNA: TGTGCCAGCACCTTTGGGCGAGGGTACCAAGAGACCCAGTACTTC

length: 12
D: -
V: TRBV6-6
J: TRBJ2-7
size: -
CDR3: CASSYSTGEQYF
DNA: TGTGCCAGCAGTTACTCGACGGGAGAGCAGTACTTC

length: 14
D: -
V: TRBV19
J: TRBJ2-7
size: -
CDR3: CASSILPSSYEQYF
DNA: TGTGCCAGTAGTATCCTCCCCAGCTCCTACGAGCAGTACTTC

length: 14
D: TRBD1
V: TRBV6-6
J: TRBJ2-3
size: -
CDR3: CASSHHDREDTQYF
DNA: TGTGCCAGCAGTCACCACGACAGGGAGGATACGCAGTATTTT

length: 15
D: -
V: TRBV6-5
J: TRBJ1-4
size: -
CDR3: CASSYSGTTDEKLFF
DNA: TGTGCCAGCAGTTACTCAGGGACGACTGACGAAAAACTGTTTTTT

length: 14
D: -
V: TRBV30
J: TRBJ1-5
size: -
CDR3: CAWSPGVGNQPQHF
DNA: TGTGCCTGGAGCCCAGGGGTTGGCAATCAGCCCCAGCATTTT

length: 16
D: TRBD1
V: TRBV5-1
J: TRBJ2-3
size: -
CDR3: CASSIYRGTSTDTQYF
DNA: TGCGCCAGCAGCATATACAGGGGTACTAGCACAGATACGCAGTATTTT

length: 17
D: TRBD2
V: TRBV28
J: TRBJ2-3
size: -
CDR3: CASSLGRLAGGSDTQYF
DNA: TGTGCCAGCAGTTTGGGAAGACTAGCGGGAGGTTCAGATACGCAGTATTTT

length: 15
D: -
V: TRBV7-9
J: TRBJ2-2
size: -
CDR3: CASTIMGGRTGELFF
DNA: TGTGCCAGCACTATCATGGGGGGGCGCACCGGGGAGCTGTTTTTT

length: 15
D: -
V: TRBV7-9
J: TRBJ1-1
size: once
CDR3: CASSFAGGADTEAFF
DNA: TGTGCCAGCAGCTTCGCCGGGGGAGCAGACACTGAAGCTTTCTTT

length: 12
D: -
V: TRBV28
J: TRBJ1-6
size: -
CDR3: CASTSTASPLHF
DNA: TGTGCCAGCACTTCCACAGCCTCACCCCTCCACTTT

length: 18
D: -
V: TRBV28
J: TRBJ2-7
size: -
CDR3: CASSILHTAPQTGYEQYF
DNA: TGTGCCAGCAGTATCCTTCACACCGCACCCCAGACAGGCTACGAGCAGTACTTC

length: 13
D: -
V: TRBV5-1
J: TRBJ2-4
size: -
CDR3: CASSLEAENIQYF
DNA: TGCGCCAGCAGCTTGGAGGCTGAAAACATTCAGTACTTC

length: 17
D: -
V: TRBV4-3
J: TRBJ2-5
size: -
CDR3: CASSQAGIGSFKETQYF
DNA: TGCGCCAGCAGCCAAGCCGGGATTGGGAGTTTCAAAGAGACCCAGTACTTC

length: 12
D: -
V: TRBV19
J: TRBJ1-6
size: -
CDR3: CASDSTNSPLHF
DNA: TGTGCCAGTGACTCCACAAATTCACCCCTCCACTTT

length: 14
D: TRBD1
V: TRBV4-3
J: TRBJ1-4
size: -
CDR3: CASSPQDRDEKLFF
DNA: TGCGCCAGCAGTCCCCAGGACAGGGATGAAAAACTGTTTTTT